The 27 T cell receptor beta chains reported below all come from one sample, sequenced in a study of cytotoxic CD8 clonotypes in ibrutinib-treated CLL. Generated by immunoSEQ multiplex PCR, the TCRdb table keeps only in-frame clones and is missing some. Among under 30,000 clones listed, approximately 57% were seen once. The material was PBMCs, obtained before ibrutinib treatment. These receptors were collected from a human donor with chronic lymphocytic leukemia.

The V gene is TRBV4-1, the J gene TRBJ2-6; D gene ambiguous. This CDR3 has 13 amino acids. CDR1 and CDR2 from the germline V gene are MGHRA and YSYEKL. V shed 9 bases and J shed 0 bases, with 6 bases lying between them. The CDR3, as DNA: TGCGCCAGTAAAGGCTCTGGGGCCAACGTCCTGACTTTC. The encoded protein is CASKGSGANVLTF.

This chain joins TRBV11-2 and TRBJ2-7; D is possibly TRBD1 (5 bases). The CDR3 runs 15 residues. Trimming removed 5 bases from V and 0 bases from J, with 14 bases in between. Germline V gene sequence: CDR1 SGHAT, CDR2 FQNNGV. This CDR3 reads CASSLWAQGSYEQYF. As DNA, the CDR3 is TGTGCCAGCAGCCTATGGGCGCAGGGCTCCTACGAGCAGTACTTC.

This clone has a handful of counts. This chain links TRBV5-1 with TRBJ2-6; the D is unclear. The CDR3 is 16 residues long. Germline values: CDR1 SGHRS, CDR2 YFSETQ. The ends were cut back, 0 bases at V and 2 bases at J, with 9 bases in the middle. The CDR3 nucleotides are TGCGCCAGCAGCTTGGTATCTGCTACTGGGGCCAACGTCCTGACTTTC. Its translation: CASSLVSATGANVLTF.

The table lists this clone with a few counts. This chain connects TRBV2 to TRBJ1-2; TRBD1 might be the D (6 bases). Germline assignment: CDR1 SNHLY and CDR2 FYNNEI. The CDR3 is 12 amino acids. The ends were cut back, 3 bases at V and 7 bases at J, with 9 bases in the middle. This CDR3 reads CASSEGAGGYTF. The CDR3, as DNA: TGTGCCAGCAGTGAGGGGGCAGGTGGCTACACCTTC.

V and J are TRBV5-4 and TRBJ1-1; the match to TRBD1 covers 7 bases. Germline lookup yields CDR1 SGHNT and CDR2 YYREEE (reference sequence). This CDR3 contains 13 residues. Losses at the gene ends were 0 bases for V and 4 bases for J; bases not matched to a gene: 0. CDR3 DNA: TGTGCCAGCAGCTTGGGGACAGGCACTGAAGCTTTCTTT. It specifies CASSLGTGTEAFF.

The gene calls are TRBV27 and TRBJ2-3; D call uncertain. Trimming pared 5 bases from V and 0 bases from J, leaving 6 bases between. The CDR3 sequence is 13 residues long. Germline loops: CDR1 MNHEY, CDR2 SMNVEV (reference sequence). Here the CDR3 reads CASSAASTDTQYF. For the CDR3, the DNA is TGTGCCAGCAGTGCCGCTAGCACAGATACGCAGTATTTT.

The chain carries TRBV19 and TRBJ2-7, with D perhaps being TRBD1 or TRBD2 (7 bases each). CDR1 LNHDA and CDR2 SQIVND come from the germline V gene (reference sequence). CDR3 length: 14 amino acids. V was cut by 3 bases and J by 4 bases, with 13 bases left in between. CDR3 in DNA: TGTGCCAGTAGTATCAGGGGGGGGCCGTACGAGCAGTACTTC. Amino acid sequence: CASSIRGGPYEQYF.

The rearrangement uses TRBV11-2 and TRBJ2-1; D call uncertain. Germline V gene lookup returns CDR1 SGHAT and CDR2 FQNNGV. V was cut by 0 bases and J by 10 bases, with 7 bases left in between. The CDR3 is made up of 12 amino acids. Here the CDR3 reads CASSLDPREQFF. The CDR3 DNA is TGTGCCAGCAGCTTAGATCCCCGCGAGCAGTTCTTC.

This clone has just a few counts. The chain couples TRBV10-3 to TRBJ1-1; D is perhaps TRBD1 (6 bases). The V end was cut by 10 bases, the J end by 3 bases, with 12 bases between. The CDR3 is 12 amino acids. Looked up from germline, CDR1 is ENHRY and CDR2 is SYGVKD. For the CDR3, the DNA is TGTGCCACCGCCTCAGGGGACACTGAAGCTTTCTTT. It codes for CATASGDTEAFF.

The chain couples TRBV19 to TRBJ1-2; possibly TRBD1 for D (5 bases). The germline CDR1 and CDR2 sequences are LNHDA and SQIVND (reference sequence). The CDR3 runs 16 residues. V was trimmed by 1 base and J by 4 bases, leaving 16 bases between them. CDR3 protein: CASSIAHGAGSYGYTF. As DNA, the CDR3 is TGTGCCAGTAGTATAGCCCACGGGGCAGGGAGCTATGGCTACACCTTC.

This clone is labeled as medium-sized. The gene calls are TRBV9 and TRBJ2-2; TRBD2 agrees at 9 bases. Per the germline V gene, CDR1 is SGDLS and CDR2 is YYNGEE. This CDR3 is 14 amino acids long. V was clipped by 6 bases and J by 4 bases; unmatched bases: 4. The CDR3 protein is CASTAGGATGELFF. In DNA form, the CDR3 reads TGTGCCAGCACAGCGGGGGGAGCCACCGGGGAGCTGTTTTTT.

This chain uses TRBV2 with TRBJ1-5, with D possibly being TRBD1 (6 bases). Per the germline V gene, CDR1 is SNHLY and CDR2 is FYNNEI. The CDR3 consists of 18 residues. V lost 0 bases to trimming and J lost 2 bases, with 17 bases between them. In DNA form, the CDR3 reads TGTGCCAGCAGTGAAGCCCTGGGACGGGGGCTGGGCAATCAGCCCCAGCATTTT. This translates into CASSEALGRGLGNQPQHF.

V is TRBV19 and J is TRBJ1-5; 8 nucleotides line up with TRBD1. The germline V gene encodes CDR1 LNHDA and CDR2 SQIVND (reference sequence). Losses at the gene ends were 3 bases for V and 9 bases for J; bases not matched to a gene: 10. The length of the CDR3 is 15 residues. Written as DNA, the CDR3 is TGTGCCAGTAGTATCCGGACAGGGCGGAAACGGCCCCAGCATTTT. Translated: CASSIRTGRKRPQHF.

The CDR3 bases are TGTGCCAGCAGCTTAATTTTAGATACGCAGTATTTT. Amino acid sequence: CASSLILDTQYF. The chain combines TRBV11-2 with TRBJ2-3; D is unclear. The germline CDR1 and CDR2 sequences are SGHAT and FQNNGV. Trimming left V 2 bases short and J 5 bases short, with 5 bases between. CDR3 length: 12 amino acids.

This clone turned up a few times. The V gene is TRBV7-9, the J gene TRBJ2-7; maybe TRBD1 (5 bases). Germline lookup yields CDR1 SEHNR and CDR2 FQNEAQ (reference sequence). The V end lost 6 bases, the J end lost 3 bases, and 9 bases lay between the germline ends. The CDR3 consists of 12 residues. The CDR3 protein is CASSQDIYEQYF. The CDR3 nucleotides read TGTGCCAGCAGTCAGGACATCTACGAGCAGTACTTC.

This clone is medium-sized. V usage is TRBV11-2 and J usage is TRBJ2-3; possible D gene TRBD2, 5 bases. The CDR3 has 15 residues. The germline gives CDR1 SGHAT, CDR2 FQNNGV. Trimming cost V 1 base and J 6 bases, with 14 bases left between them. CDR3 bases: TGTGCCAGCAGCTTAGTCGGCGGGCCGGCGGATACGCAGTATTTT. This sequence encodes CASSLVGGPADTQYF.

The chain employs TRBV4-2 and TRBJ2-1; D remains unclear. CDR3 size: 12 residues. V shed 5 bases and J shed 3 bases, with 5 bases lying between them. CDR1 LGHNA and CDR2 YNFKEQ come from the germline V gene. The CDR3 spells CASSWDYNEQFF. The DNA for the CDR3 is TGTGCCAGCAGCTGGGACTACAATGAGCAGTTCTTC.

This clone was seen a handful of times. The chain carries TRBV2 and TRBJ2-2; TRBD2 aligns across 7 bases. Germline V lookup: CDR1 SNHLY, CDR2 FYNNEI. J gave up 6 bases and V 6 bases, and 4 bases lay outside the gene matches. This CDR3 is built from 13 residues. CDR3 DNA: TGTGCCAGCAGCTTGGGGAGGGCCGGGGAGCTGTTTTTT. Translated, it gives CASSLGRAGELFF. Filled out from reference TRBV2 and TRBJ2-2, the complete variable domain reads EPEVTQTPSHQVTQMGQEVILRCVPISNHLYFYWYRQILGQKVEFLVSFYNNEISEKSEIFDDQFSVERPDGSNFTLKIRSTKLEDSAMYFCASSLGRAGELFFGEGSRLTVL.

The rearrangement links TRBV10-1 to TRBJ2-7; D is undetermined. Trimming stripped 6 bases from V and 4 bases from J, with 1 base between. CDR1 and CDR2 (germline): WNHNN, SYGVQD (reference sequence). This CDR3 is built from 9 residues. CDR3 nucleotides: TGCGCCAGCAGATACGAGCAGTACTTC. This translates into CASRYEQYF.

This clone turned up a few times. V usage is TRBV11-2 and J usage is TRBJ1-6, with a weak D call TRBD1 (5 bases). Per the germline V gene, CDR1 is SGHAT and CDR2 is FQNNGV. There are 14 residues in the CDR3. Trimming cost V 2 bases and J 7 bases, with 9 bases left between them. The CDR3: CASSLWGWNSPLHF. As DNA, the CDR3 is TGTGCCAGCAGCTTATGGGGGTGGAATTCACCCCTCCACTTT.

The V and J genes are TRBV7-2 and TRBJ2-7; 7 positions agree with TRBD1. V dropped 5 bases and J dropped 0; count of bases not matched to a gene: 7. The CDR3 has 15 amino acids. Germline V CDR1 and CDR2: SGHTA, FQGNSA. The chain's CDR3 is CASSAGTASSYEQYF. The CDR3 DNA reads TGTGCCAGCAGCGCCGGGACAGCAAGCTCCTACGAGCAGTACTTC.

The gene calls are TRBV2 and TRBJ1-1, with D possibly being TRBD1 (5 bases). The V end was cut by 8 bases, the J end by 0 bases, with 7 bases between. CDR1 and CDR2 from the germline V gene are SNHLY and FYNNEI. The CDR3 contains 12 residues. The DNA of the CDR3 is TGTGCCAGCCAGGGCCTGAACACTGAAGCTTTCTTT. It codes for CASQGLNTEAFF.

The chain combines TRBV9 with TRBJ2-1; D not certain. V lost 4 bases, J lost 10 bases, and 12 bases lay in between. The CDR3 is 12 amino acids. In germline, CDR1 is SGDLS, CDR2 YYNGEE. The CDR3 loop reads CASSRTLGEQFF. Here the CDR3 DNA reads TGTGCCAGCAGCCGCACCCTTGGGGAGCAGTTCTTC.

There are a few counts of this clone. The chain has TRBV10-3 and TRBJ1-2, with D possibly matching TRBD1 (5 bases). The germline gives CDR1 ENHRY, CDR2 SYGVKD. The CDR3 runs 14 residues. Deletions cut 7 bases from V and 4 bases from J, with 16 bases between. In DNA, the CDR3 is TGTGCCATCACCGCAGGGATAGGTGGCTATGGCTACACCTTC. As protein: CAITAGIGGYGYTF.

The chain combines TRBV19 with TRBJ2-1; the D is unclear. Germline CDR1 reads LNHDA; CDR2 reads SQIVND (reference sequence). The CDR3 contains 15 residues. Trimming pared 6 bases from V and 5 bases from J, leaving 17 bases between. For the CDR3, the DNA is TGTGCCAGTAGCACCAATTGGGGAATCGACAATGAGCAGTTCTTC. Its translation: CASSTNWGIDNEQFF.

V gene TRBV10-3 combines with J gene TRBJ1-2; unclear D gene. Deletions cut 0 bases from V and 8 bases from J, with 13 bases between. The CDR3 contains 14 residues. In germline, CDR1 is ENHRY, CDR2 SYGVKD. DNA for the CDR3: TGTGCCATCAGTGAGTCCGTAGGGAGATGGGGCTACACCTTC. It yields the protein CAISESVGRWGYTF.

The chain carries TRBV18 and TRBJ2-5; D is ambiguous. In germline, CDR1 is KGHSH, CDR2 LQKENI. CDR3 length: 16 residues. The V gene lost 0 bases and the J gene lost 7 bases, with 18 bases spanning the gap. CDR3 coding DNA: TGTGCCAGCTCACCACCTATAACAGTTGGGGTGTGGACCCAGTACTTC. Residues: CASSPPITVGVWTQYF. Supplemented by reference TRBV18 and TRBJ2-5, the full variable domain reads NAGVMQNPRHLVRRRGQEARLRCSPMKGHSHVYWYRQLPEEGLKFMVYLQKENIIDESGMPKERFSAEFPKEGPSILRIQQVVRGDSAAYFCASSPPITVGVWTQYFGPGTRLLVL.